The clone carrying this T cell receptor beta chain occurred once. There are 16 residues in the CDR3. Germline CDR1 SGHNT, CDR2 YYREEE (reference sequence). The V segment lost 6 bases and the J segment 7 bases; nucleotides outside the gene matches: 11. This table comes from immunoSEQ multiplex PCR, and its TCRdb copy is limited to in-frame clones, with some not included. The sample includes around 200,000 clones, 75% to 85% of them seen just once. This sample is part of a study of blood T cell repertoires in COVID-19. At the level of the study: T cells, B-cell-depleted T cells, or PBMCs provided the cDNA or gDNA that served as material.

Recruited during active infection, patients (from Seattle) were subsequently followed longitudinally. The clonotype originates from a woman aged 25 to 39 with COVID-19, enrolled during active disease. The sequencing input was peripheral blood. The chain has TRBV5-4 and TRBJ2-1; 12 bases line up with TRBD2. For the CDR3, the DNA is TGTGCCAGCATTCCCTCCGCAACTAGCGGGGGGAATGAGCAGTTCTTC. The encoded protein is CASIPSATSGGNEQFF.